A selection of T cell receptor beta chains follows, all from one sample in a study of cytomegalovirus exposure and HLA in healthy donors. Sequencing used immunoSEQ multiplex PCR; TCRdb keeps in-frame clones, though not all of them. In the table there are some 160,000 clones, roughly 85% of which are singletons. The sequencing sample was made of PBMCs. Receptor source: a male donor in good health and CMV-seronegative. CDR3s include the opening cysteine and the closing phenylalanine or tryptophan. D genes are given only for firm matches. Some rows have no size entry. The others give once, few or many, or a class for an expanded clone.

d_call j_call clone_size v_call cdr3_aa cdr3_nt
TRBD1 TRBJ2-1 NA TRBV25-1 CASRLTGVEQFF TGTGCCAGCAGACTCACAGGGGTTGAGCAGTTCTTC
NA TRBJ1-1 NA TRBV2 CASSEAFNTEAFF TGTGCCAGCAGTGAGGCTTTTAACACTGAAGCTTTCTTT
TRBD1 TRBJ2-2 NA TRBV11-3 CASSSGQGSAGELFF TGTGCCAGCAGCAGCGGACAGGGCTCCGCCGGGGAGCTGTTTTTT
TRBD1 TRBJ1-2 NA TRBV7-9 CASRGTGSLTNYGYTF TGTGCCAGCAGGGGGACAGGATCTTTGACTAACTATGGCTACACCTTC
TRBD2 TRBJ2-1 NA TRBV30 CAWSAPGASGGEQFF TGTGCCTGGAGTGCCCCCGGGGCTAGCGGAGGTGAGCAGTTCTTC
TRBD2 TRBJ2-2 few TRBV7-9 CASSLRSSGGMNTGELFF TGTGCCAGCAGCCTACGCTCTAGCGGGGGGATGAACACCGGGGAGCTGTTTTTT
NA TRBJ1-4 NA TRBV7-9 CSSSLSRGHSNEKLFF TGTTCCAGCAGCTTAAGTCGGGGACATTCTAATGAAAAACTGTTTTTT
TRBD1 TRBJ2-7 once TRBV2 CASRNRGSSSYEQYF TGTGCCAGCAGAAACAGGGGCTCCAGCTCCTACGAGCAGTACTTC
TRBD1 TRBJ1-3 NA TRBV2 CASRGTGASSGNTIYF TGTGCCAGCAGGGGGACAGGGGCGTCCTCTGGAAACACCATATATTTT
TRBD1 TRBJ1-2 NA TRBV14 CASSQDRRQGPNYGYTF TGTGCCAGCAGCCAAGATAGGAGACAGGGCCCGAACTATGGCTACACCTTC
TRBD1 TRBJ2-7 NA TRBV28 CASSRRTGSVYEQYF TGTGCCAGCAGTCGTCGGACAGGGTCAGTCTACGAGCAGTACTTC
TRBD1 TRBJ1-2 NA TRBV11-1 CASSTGQAQIYGYTF TGTGCCAGCAGCACTGGACAGGCCCAGATCTATGGCTACACCTTC
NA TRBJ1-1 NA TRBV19 CASTRYYGGGNTEAFF TGTGCCAGTACACGCTATTATGGGGGGGGGAACACTGAAGCTTTCTTT
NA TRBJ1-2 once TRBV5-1 CASSSPGLNYGYTF TGCGCCAGCAGCTCCCCGGGACTGAACTATGGCTACACCTTC
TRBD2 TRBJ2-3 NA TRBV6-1 CASSEIAGGPDTQYF TGTGCCAGCAGTGAAATAGCGGGAGGGCCAGATACGCAGTATTTT
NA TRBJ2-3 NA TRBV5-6 CASSYLPGDPQYF TGTGCCAGCAGCTACTTGCCAGGGGATCCGCAGTATTTT
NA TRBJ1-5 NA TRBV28 CASSSRQGNQPQHF TGTGCCAGCAGTTCCCGACAGGGCAATCAGCCCCAGCATTTT
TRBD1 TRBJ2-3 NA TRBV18 CASSPPTGFGTDTQYF TGTGCCAGCTCACCACCGACAGGGTTTGGTACAGATACGCAGTATTTT
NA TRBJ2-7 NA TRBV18 CASSPNQIGDYEQYF TGTGCCAGCTCACCCAACCAGATAGGGGACTACGAGCAGTACTTC
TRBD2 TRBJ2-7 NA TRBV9 CASSVGLAGAYEQYF TGTGCCAGCAGCGTCGGACTAGCGGGGGCCTACGAGCAGTACTTC
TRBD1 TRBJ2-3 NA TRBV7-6 CASSRTGRTDTQYF TGTGCCAGCAGCCGGACAGGGCGCACAGATACGCAGTATTTT
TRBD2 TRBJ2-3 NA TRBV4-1 CASSFQTGTTTTDTQYF TGCGCCAGCAGCTTTCAGACCGGGACTACCACCACAGATACGCAGTATTTT
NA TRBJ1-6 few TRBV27 CASSFSNSPLHF TGTGCCAGCAGTTTCTCTAATTCACCCCTCCACTTT
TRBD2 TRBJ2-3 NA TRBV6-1 CASSETGTSGSSRDTQYF TGTGCCAGCAGTGAAACGGGGACTAGCGGGAGTTCGAGAGATACGCAGTATTTT
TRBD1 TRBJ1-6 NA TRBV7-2 CASSRDSYNSPLHF TGTGCCAGCAGCCGGGACAGTTATAATTCACCCCTCCACTTT
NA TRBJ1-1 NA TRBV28 CASRRVVNTEAFF TGTGCCAGCAGGCGCGTAGTGAACACTGAAGCTTTCTTT
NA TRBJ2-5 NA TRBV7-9 CSSSLWTAGGETQYF TGTTCCAGCAGCCTCTGGACTGCGGGCGGAGAGACCCAGTACTTC
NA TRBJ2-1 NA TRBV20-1 CSARDEREQFF TGCAGTGCTAGAGATGAGAGGGAGCAGTTCTTC
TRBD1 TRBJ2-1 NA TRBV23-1 CASSPHRGYNEQFF TGCGCCAGCAGTCCACACAGGGGTTACAATGAGCAGTTCTTC
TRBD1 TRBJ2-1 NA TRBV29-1 CSARGTGWGEQFF TGCAGCGCAAGGGGGACAGGGTGGGGTGAGCAGTTCTTC
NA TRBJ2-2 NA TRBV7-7 CASSLAGQSGELFF TGTGCTAGCAGCTTAGCCGGACAGTCCGGGGAGCTGTTTTTT
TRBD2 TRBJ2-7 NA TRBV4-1 CASSQVLAGAPYEQYF TGCGCCAGCAGCCAGGTTCTAGCGGGAGCGCCCTACGAGCAGTACTTC
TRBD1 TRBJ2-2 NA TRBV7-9 CASSLTGVRTGELFF TGTGCCAGCAGCTTGACAGGGGTGCGCACCGGGGAGCTGTTTTTT
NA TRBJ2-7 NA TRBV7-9 CASTGPGDPYEQYF TGTGCCAGCACAGGGCCAGGGGATCCCTACGAGCAGTACTTC
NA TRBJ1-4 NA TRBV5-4 CASSEGPSGGEKLFF TGTGCCAGCAGCGAAGGGCCATCGGGAGGTGAAAAACTGTTTTTT
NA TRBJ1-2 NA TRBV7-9 CASSLVMGRGDVHGYTF TGTGCCAGCAGCTTAGTAATGGGGAGGGGTGATGTTCATGGCTACACCTTC
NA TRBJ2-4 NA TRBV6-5 CASTQGTGNIQYF TGTGCCAGCACCCAGGGAACAGGAAACATTCAGTACTTC
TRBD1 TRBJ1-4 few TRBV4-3 CASSQEFRGNEKLFF TGCGCCAGCAGCCAAGAATTCAGGGGGAATGAAAAACTGTTTTTT
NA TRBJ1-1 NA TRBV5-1 CASRVSGDTEAFF TGCGCCAGCAGGGTCTCAGGGGATACTGAAGCTTTCTTT
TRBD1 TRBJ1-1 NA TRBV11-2 CASSLTGYTEAFF TGTGCCAGCAGCTTGACAGGGTACACTGAAGCTTTCTTT
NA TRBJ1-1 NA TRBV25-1 CASIRRNTEAFF TGTGCCAGCATTCGGAGGAACACTGAAGCTTTCTTT
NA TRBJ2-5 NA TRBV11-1 CASRRGQPGRFEQYF TGTGCCAGCAGACGTGGACAGCCGGGAAGGTTTGAGCAGTACTTC
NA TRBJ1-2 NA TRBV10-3 CAISPPGLSGYTF TGTGCCATCAGTCCGCCAGGGTTATCGGGCTACACCTTC
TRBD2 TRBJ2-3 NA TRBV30 CAWRRLNPGLATDTQYF TGTGCCTGGAGAAGATTAAACCCGGGACTAGCAACAGATACGCAGTATTTT
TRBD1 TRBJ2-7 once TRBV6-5 CASSYSWDRGHEQYF TGTGCCAGCAGTTACAGCTGGGACAGGGGCCACGAGCAGTACTTC
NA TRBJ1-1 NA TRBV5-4 CASSLARDSEAFF TGTGCCAGCAGCTTGGCCAGAGACTCTGAAGCTTTCTTT
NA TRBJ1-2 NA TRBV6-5 CASSGQSTNYGYTF TGTGCCAGCAGTGGACAGTCGACTAACTATGGCTACACCTTC
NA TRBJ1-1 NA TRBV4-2 CASSHGGNTEAFF TGTGCCAGCAGCCACGGTGGGAACACTGAAGCTTTCTTT
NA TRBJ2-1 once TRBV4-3 CASSQDSGSSYNEQFF TGCGCCAGCAGCCAAGATTCCGGGAGCTCCTACAATGAGCAGTTCTTC
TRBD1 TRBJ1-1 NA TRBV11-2 CASSLDPSGGAEAFF TGTGCCAGCAGCTTAGATCCGTCAGGGGGCGCGGAAGCTTTCTTT
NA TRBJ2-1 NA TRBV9 CASSVGGAPSYNEQFF TGTGCCAGCAGCGTAGGAGGAGCGCCTTCCTACAATGAGCAGTTCTTC
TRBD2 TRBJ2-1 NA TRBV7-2 CASSLEGSGGYNEQFF TGTGCCAGCAGCTTAGAGGGTAGCGGGGGTTACAATGAGCAGTTCTTC
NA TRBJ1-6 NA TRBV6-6 CASRQGGSSPLHF TGTGCCAGCAGGCAGGGCGGCAGTTCACCCCTCCACTTT
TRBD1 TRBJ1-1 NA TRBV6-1 CATSTGGNEAFF TGTGCCACCTCGACAGGGGGGAATGAAGCTTTCTTT
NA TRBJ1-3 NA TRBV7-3 CASSLFSGNTIYF TGTGCCAGCAGCTTATTTTCGGGAAACACCATATATTTT